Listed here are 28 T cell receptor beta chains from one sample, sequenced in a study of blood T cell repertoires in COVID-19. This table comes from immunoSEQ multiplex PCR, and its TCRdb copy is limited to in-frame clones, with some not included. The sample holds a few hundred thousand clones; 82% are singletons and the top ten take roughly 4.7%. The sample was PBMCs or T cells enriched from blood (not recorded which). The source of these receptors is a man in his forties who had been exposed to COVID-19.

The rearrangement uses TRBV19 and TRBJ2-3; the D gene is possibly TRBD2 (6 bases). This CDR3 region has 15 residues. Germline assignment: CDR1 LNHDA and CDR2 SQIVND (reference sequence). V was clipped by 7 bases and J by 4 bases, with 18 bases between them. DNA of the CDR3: TGTGCCAGTAAGTCGGCGGGATCCAGAGCAGATACGCAGTATTTT. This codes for CASKSAGSRADTQYF.

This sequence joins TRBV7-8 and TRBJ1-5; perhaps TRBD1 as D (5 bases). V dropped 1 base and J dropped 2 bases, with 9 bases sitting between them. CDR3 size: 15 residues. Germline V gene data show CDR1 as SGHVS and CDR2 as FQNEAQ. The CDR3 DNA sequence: TGTGCCAGCAGCTTAGGGGGCTCGGGCAATCAGCCCCAGCATTTT. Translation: CASSLGGSGNQPQHF.

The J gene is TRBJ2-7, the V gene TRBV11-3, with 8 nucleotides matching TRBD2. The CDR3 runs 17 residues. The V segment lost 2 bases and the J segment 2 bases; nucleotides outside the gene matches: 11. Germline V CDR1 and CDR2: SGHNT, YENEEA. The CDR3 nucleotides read TGTGCCAGCAGCTTAACCCTGAGGACTAGCACTACCTACGAGCAGTACTTC. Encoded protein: CASSLTLRTSTTYEQYF.

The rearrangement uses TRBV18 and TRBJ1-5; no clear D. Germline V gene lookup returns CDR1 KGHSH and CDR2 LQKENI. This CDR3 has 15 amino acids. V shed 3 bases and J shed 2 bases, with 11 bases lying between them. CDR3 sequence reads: CASSPGSVGNQPQHF. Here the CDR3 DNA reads TGTGCCAGCTCACCTGGCTCCGTGGGCAATCAGCCCCAGCATTTT.

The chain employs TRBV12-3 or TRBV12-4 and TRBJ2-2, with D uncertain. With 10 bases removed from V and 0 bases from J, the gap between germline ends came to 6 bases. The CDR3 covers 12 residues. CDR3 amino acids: CAIQTNTGELFF. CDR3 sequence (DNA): TGTGCCATCCAGACGAACACCGGGGAGCTGTTTTTT.

The CDR3 loop reads CAWSVKQGFNEQYF. The CDR3 nucleotides are TGTGCCTGGAGTGTCAAGCAGGGTTTTAACGAGCAGTACTTC. The rearrangement links TRBV30 to TRBJ2-7; possible D gene TRBD1, 5 bases. Germline lookup yields CDR1 GTSNPN and CDR2 SVGIG (reference sequence). The CDR3 has 14 amino acids. The V end lost 0 bases, the J end lost 5 bases, and 14 bases lay between the germline ends.

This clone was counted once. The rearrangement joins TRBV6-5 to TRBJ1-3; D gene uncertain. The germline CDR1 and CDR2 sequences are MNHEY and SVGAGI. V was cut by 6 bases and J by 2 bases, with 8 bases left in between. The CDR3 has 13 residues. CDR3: CASSQNPGNTIYF. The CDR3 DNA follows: TGTGCCAGCAGCCAAAATCCTGGAAACACCATATATTTT.

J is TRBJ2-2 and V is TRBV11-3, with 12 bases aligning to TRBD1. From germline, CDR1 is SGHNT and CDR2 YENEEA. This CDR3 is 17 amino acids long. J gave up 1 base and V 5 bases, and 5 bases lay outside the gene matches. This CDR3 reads CASSRGTGGLNTGELFF. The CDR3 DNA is TGTGCCAGCAGCCGAGGGACAGGGGGCCTGAACACCGGGGAGCTGTTTTTT.

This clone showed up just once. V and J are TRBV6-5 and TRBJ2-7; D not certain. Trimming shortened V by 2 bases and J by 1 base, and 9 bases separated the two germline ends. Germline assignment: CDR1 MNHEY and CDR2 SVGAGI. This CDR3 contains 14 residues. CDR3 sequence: CASSYEVGSYEQYF. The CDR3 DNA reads TGTGCCAGCAGTTACGAGGTCGGGTCCTACGAGCAGTACTTC.

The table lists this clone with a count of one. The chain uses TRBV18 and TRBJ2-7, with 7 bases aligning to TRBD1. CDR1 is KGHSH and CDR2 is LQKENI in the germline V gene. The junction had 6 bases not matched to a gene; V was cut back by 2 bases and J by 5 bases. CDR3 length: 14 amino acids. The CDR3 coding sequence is TGTGCCAGCTCACCAGGACAGGTATTGAACGAGCAGTACTTC. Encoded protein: CASSPGQVLNEQYF.

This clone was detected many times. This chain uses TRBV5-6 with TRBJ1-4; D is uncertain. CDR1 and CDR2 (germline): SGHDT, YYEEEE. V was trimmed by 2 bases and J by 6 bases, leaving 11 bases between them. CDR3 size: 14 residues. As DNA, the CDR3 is TGTGCCAGCAGCTTACGAGGGATCGATGAAAAACTGTTTTTT. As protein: CASSLRGIDEKLFF.

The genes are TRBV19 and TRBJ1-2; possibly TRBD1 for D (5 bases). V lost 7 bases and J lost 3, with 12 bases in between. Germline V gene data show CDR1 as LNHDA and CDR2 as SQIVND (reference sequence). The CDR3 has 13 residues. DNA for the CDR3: TGTGCCAGTAAGGCGGGGGGGTACTATGGCTACACCTTC. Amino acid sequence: CASKAGGYYGYTF.

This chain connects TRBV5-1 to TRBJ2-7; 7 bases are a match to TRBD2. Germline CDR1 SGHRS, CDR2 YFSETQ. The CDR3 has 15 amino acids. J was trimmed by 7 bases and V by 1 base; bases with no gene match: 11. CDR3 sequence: CASSLIPDGSGEQYF. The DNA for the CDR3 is TGCGCCAGCAGCTTGATTCCCGACGGTAGCGGGGAGCAGTACTTC.

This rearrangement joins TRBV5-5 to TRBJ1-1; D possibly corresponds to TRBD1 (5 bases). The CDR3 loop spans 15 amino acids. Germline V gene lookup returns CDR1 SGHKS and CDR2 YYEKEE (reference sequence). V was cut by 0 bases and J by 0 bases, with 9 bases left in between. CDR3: CASSLVGGLNTEAFF. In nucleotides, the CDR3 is TGTGCCAGCAGCTTGGTGGGGGGTTTGAACACTGAAGCTTTCTTT.

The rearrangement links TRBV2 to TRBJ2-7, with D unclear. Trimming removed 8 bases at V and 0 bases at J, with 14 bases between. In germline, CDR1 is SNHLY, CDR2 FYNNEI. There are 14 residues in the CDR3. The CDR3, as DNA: TGTGCCAGCGAGAGTACGCTTAGCTCCTACGAGCAGTACTTC. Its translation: CASESTLSSYEQYF.

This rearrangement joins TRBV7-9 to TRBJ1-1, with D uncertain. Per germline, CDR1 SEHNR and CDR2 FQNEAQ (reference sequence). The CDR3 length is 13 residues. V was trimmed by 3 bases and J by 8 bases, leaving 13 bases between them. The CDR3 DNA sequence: TGTGCCAGCAGCTTGACATCGACCTCGGAAGCTTTCTTT. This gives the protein CASSLTSTSEAFF.

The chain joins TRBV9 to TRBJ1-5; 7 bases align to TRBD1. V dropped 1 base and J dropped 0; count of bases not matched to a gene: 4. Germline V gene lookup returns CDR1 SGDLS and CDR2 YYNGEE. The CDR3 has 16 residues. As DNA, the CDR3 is TGTGCCAGCAGCGTACAAGGGACAGATAGCAATCAGCCCCAGCATTTT. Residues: CASSVQGTDSNQPQHF.

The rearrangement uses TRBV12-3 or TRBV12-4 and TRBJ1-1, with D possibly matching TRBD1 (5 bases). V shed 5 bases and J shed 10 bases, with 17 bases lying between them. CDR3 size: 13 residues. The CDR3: CASSHLGADRAFF. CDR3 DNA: TGTGCCAGCAGTCATTTAGGGGCCGATAGAGCTTTCTTT.

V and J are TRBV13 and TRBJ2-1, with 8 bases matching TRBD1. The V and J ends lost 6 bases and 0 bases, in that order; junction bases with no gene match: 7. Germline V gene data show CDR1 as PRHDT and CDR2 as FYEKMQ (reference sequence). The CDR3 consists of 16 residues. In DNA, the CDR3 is TGTGCCAGCAGACCACGGACAGGGCCCTCCTACAATGAGCAGTTCTTC. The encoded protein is CASRPRTGPSYNEQFF.

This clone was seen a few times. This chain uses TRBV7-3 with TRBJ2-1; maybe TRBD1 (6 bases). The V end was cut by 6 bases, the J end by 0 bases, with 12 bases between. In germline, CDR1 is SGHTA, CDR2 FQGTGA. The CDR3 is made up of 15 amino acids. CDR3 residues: CASRRDTSSYNEQFF. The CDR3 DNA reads TGTGCCAGCAGGAGGGACACTAGCTCCTACAATGAGCAGTTCTTC. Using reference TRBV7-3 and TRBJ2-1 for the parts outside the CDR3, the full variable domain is GAGVSQTPSNKVTEKGKYVELRCDPISGHTALYWYRQSLGQGPEFLIYFQGTGAADDSGLPNDRFFAVRPEGSVSTLKIQRTERGDSAVYLCASRRDTSSYNEQFFGPGTRLTVL.

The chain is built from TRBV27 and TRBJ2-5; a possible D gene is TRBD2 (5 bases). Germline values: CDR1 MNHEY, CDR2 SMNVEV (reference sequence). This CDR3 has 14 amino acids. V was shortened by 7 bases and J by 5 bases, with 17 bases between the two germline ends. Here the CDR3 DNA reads TGTGCCAGCACCCAATCCCGCGGGTTTGAGACCCAGTACTTC. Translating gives CASTQSRGFETQYF.

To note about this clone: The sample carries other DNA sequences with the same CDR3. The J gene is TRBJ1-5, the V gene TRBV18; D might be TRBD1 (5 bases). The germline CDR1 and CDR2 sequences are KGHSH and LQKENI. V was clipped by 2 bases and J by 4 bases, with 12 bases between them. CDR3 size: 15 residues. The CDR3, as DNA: TGTGCCAGCTCACCAGGCCAGGGAGGGAATCAGCCCCAGCATTTT. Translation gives CASSPGQGGNQPQHF.

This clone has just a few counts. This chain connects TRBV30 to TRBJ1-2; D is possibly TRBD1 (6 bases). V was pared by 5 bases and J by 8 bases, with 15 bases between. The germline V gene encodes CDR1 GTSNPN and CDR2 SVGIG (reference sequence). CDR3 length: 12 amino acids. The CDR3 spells CAWYAGAGGYTF. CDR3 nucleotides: TGTGCCTGGTACGCGGGGGCCGGGGGCTACACCTTC.

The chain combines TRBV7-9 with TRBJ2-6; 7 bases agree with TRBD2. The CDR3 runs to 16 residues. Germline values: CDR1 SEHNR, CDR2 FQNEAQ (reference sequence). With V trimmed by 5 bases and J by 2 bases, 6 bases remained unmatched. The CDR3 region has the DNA TGTGCCAGCAGCCCTAGCGGAGGGCCTGGGGCCAACGTCCTGACTTTC. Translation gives CASSPSGGPGANVLTF.

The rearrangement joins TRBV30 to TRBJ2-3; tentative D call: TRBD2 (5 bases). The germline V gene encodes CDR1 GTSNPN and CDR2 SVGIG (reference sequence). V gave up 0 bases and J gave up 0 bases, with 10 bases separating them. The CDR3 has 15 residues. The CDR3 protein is CAWSVIGLSTDTQYF. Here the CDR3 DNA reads TGTGCCTGGAGTGTAATAGGACTTAGCACAGATACGCAGTATTTT.

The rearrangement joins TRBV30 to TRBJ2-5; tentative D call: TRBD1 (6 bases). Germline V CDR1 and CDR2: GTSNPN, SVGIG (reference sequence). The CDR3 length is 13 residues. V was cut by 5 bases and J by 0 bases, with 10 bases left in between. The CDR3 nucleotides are TGTGCCTGGGGAACAGGGCACCAAGAGACCCAGTACTTC. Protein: CAWGTGHQETQYF.

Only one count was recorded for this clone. The DNA for the CDR3 is TGTGCCAGTAGTATTGGCGGGAGGCAGTTCTTC. Amino acid sequence: CASSIGGRQFF. This rearrangement joins TRBV19 to TRBJ2-1; TRBD2 agrees at 7 bases. The CDR3 has 11 amino acids. V trimming: 3 bases; J trimming: 12 bases; junction bases outside the gene matches: 2. Germline loops: CDR1 LNHDA, CDR2 SQIVND (reference sequence).

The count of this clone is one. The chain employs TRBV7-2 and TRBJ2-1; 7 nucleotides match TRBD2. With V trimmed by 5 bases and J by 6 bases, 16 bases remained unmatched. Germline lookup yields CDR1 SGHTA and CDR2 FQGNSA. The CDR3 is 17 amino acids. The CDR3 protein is CASSPRGDSETSNEQFF. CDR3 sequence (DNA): TGTGCCAGCAGCCCCCGGGGGGACTCTGAAACATCCAATGAGCAGTTCTTC. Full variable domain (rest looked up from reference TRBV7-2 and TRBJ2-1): GAGVSQSPSNKVTEKGKDVELRCDPISGHTALYWYRQSLGQGLEFLIYFQGNSAPDKSGLPSDRFSAERTGGSVSTLTIQRTQQEDSAVYLCASSPRGDSETSNEQFFGPGTRLTVL.